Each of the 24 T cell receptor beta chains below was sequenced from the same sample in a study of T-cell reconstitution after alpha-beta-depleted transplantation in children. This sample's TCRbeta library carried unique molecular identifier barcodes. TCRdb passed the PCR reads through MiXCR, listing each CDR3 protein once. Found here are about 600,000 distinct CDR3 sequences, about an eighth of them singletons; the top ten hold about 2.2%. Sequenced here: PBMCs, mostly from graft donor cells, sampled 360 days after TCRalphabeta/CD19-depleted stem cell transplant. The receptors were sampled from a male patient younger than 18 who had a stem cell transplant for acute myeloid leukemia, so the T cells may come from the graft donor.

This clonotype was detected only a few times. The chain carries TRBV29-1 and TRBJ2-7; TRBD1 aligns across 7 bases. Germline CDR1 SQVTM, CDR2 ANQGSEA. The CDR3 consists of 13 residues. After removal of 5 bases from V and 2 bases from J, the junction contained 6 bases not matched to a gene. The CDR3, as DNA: TGCAGCGTTAGGGCAGGGGGTCCCTACGAGCAGTACTTC. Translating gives CSVRAGGPYEQYF.

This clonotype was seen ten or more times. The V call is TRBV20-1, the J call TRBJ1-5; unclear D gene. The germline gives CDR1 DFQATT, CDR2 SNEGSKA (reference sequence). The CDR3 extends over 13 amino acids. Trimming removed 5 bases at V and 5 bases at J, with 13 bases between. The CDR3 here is CSASHGYDQPQHF. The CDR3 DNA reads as TGCAGTGCTTCTCACGGTTACGATCAGCCCCAGCATTTT.

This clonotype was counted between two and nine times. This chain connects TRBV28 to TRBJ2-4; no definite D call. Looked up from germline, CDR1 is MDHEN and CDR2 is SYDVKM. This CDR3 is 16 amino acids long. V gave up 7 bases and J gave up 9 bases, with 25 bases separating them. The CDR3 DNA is TGTGCCAGCACCCCAGCCGGCACTCAGGTAGCATCCATTCAGTACTTC. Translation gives CASTPAGTQVASIQYF.

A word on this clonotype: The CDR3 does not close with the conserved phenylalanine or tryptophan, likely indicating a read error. CDR3: CATHKTSGTYEQYL. CDR3 in DNA: TGCGCCACCCACAAGACTAGCGGCACCTACGAGCAGTACCTC. The gene calls are TRBV10-2 and TRBJ2-7; the match to TRBD2 covers 9 bases. The V gene's germline CDR1 is WSHSY and CDR2 SAAADI. V dropped 10 bases and J dropped 2; count of bases not matched to a gene: 9. This CDR3 contains 14 residues.

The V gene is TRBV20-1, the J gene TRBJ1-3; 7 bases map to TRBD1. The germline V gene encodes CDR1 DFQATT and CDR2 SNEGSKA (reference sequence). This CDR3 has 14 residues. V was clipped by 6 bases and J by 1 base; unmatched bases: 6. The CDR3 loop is CSANQGVSGNTIYF. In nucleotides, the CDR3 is TGCAGTGCCAACCAGGGGGTTTCTGGAAACACCATATATTTT.

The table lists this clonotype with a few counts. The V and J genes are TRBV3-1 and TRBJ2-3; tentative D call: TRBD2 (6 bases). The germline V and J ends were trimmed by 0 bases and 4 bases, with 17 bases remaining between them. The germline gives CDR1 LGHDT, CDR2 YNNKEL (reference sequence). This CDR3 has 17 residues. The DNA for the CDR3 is TGTGCCAGCAGCCAAGATCGGATCGGGACGGGGGCAGATACGCAGTATTTT. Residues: CASSQDRIGTGADTQYF.

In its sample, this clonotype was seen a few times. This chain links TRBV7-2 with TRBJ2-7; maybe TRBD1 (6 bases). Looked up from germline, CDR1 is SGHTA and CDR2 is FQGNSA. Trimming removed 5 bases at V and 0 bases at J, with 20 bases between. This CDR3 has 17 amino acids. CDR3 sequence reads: CASSPQVQDRLSYEQYF. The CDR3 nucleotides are TGTGCCAGCAGCCCACAGGTACAGGACAGACTCTCCTACGAGCAGTACTTC. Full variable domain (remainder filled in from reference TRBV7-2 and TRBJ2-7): GAGVSQSPSNKVTEKGKDVELRCDPISGHTALYWYRQSLGQGLEFLIYFQGNSAPDKSGLPSDRFSAERTGGSVSTLTIQRTQQEDSAVYLCASSPQVQDRLSYEQYFGPGTRLTVT.

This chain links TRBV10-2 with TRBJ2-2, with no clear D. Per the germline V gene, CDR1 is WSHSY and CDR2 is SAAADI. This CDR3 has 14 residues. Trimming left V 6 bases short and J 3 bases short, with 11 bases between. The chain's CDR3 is CASRRYQDTGELFF. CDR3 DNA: TGCGCCAGCAGGAGGTACCAGGACACCGGGGAGCTGTTTTTT.

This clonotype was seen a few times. CDR3 nucleotides: TGTGCCAGCAGCTTTACAGGGGGCGCCGGCTATGGCTACACCTTC. Translated: CASSFTGGAGYGYTF. The chain has TRBV7-9 and TRBJ1-2; 9 nucleotides line up with TRBD1. V trimming: 3 bases; J trimming: 4 bases; junction bases outside the gene matches: 6. The CDR3 contains 15 residues. The germline CDR1 and CDR2 sequences are SEHNR and FQNEAQ (reference sequence).

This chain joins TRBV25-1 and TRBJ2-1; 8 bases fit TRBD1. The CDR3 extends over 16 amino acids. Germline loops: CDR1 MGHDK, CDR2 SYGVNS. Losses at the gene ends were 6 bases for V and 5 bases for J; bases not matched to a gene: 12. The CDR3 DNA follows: TGTGCCAGCAGCACGACAGGGGAAGGGGATCACAATGAGCAGTTCTTC. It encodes CASSTTGEGDHNEQFF. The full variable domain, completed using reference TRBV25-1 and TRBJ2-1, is EADIYQTPRYLVIGTGKKITLECSQTMGHDKMYWYQQDPGMELHLIHYSYGVNSTEKGDLSSESTVSRIRTEHFPLTLESARPSHTSQYLCASSTTGEGDHNEQFFGPGTRLTVL.

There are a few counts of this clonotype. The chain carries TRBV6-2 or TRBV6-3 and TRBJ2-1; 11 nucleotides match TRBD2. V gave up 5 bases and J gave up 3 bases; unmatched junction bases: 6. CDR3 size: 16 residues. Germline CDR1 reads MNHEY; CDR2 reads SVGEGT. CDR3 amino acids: CASSHLAGGYYNEQFF. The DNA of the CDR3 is TGTGCCAGCAGTCACCTAGCGGGAGGCTACTACAATGAGCAGTTCTTC.

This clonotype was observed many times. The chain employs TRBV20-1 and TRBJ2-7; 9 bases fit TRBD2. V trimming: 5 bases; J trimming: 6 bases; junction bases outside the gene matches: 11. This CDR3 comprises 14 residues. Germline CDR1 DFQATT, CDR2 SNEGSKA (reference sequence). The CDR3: CSARITSGLSEQYF. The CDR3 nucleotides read TGCAGTGCTCGTATAACTAGCGGGCTTTCCGAGCAGTACTTC.

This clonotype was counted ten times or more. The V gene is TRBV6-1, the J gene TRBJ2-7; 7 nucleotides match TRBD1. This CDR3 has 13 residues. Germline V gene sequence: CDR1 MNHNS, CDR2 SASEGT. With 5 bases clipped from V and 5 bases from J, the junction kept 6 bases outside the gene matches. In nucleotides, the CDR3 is TGTGCCAGCAGTCCGACAGGGTCCCACGAGCAGTACTTC. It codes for CASSPTGSHEQYF.

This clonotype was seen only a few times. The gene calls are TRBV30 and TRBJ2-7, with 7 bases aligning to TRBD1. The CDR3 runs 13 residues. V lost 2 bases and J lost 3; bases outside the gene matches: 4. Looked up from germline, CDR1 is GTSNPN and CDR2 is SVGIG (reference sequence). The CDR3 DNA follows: TGTGCCTGGAGTAGGGGGCTAAGCTACGAGCAGTACTTC. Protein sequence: CAWSRGLSYEQYF. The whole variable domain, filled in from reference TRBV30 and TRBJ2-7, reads SQTIHQWPATLVQPVGSPLSLECTVEGTSNPNLYWYRQAAGRGLQLLFYSVGIGQISSEVPQNLSASRPQDRQFILSSKKLLLSDSGFYLCAWSRGLSYEQYFGPGTRLTVT.

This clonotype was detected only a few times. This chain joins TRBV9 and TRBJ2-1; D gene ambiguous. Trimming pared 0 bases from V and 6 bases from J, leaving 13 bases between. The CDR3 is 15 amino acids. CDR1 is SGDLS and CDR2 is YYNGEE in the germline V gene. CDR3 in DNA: TGTGCCAGCAGCGTAGTACCGGACGGCCCCAATGAGCAGTTCTTC. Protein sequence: CASSVVPDGPNEQFF.

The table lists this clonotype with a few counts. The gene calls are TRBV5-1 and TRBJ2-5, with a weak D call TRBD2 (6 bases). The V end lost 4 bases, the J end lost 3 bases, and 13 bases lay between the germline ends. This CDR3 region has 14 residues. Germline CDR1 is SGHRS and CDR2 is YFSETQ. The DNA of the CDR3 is TGCGCCAGCAGCATGGAGGGGCCCGAAGAGACCCAGTACTTC. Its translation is CASSMEGPEETQYF.

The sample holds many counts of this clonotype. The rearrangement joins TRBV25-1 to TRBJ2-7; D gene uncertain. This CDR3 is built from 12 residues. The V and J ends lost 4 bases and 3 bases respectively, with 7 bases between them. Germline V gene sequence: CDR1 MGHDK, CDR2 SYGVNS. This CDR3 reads CASSGPLYEQYF. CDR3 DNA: TGTGCCAGCAGTGGACCTCTCTACGAGCAGTACTTC.

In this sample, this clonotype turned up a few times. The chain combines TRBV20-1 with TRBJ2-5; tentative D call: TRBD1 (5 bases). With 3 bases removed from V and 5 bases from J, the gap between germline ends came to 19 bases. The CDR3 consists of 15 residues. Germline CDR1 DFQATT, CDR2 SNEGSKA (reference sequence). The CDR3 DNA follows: TGCAGTGCTAGGGCCCCGAAGGGGCCGACGGAGACCCAGTACTTC. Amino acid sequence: CSARAPKGPTETQYF.

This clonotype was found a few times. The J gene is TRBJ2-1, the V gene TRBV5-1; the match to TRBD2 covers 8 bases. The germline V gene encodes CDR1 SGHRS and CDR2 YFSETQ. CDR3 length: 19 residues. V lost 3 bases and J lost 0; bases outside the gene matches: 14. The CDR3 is CASSSVGTSGLSSYNEQFF. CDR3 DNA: TGCGCCAGCAGCTCGGTGGGTACTAGCGGTCTCAGCTCCTACAATGAGCAGTTCTTC. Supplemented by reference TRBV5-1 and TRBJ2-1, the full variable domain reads KAGVTQTPRYLIKTRGQQVTLSCSPISGHRSVSWYQQTPGQGLQFLFEYFSETQRNKGNFPGRFSGRQFSNSRSEMNVSTLELGDSALYLCASSSVGTSGLSSYNEQFFGPGTRLTVL.

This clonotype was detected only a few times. The CDR3 loop is CASSFLRYEQYF. CDR3 sequence (DNA): TGTGCCAGCAGTTTTCTGCGCTACGAGCAGTACTTC. This chain links TRBV28 with TRBJ2-7; D is unresolved. The CDR3 is 12 amino acids. With 3 bases removed from V and 3 bases from J, the gap between germline ends came to 6 bases. Germline V gives CDR1 MDHEN, CDR2 SYDVKM.

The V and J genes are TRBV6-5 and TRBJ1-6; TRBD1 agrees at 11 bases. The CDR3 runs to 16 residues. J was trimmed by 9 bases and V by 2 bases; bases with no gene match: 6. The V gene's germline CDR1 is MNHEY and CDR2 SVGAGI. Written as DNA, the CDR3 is TGTGCCAGCAGTTACCTAGGACAGGGGGCTACTTCACCCCTCCACTTT. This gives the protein CASSYLGQGATSPLHF.

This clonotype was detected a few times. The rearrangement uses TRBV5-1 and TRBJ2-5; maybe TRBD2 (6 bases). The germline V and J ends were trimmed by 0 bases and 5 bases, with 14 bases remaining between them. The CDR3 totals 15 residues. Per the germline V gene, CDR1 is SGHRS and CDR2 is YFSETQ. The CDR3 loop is CASSLGRREMETQYF. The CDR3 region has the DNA TGCGCCAGCAGCTTGGGACGGAGGGAAATGGAGACCCAGTACTTC.

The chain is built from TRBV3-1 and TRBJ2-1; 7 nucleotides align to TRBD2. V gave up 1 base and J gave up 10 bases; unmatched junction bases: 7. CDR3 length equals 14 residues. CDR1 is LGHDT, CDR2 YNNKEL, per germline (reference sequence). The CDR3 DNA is TGTGCCAGCAGCCAAGTATCCCCACTAGCGGAGCAGTTCTTC. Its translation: CASSQVSPLAEQFF.

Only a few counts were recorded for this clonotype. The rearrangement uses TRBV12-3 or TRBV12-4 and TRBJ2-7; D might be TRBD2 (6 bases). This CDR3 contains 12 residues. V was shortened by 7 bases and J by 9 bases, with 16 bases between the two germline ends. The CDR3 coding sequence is TGTGCCAGCACTCCGGGACTGTCGCTGCAGTACTTC. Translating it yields CASTPGLSLQYF.